A selection of T cell receptor beta chains follows, all from one sample in a study of T cells in Graves' hyperthyroidism and ophthalmopathy. TCRdb recomputed calls from the multiplex PCR reads with MiXCR, one row per CDR3 protein. The sample holds 380,000 or so distinct CDR3 sequences, over 15% seen once. Specimen: blood. Receptors originate from a woman under 30 with Graves' hyperthyroidism. Each CDR3 is given with its conserved first and last residue. D genes are given only for firm matches. Not all rows give a size; the values are once, few, many and, for expanded clones, a class.

J | size | V | D | DNA | CDR3
TRBJ1-2 | many | TRBV6-5 | TRBD1 | TGTGCCAGCAGTCCCGGACAGGGGTACGATGGCTACACCTTC | CASSPGQGYDGYTF
TRBJ2-5 | many | TRBV12-3/TRBV12-4 | . | TGTGCCAGCACCATAAGCGGACTCGGTGAGACCCAGTACTTC | CASTISGLGETQYF
TRBJ2-5 | many | TRBV2 | . | TGTGCCAGCAGCGCTTTTTCCAAAGAGACCCAGTACTTC | CASSAFSKETQYF
TRBJ1-3 | few | TRBV14 | . | TGTGCCAGCAGCCGCCCGGGTCACTACTCTGGAAACACCATATATTTT | CASSRPGHYSGNTIYF
TRBJ2-7 | . | TRBV7-9 | . | TGTGCCAGCAGCCCCACCCAGGGTACCTACGAGCAGTACTTC | CASSPTQGTYEQYF
TRBJ1-2 | many | TRBV5-1 | . | TGCGCCAGCAGCTTGGGACTCTCACAGTACTATGGCTACACCTTC | CASSLGLSQYYGYTF
TRBJ1-5 | . | TRBV6-5 | . | TGTGCCAGCAGTTCTCAATGGGACACCGCTTCTTTT | CASSSQWDTASF
TRBJ2-5 | many | TRBV6-5 | . | TGTGCCAGCAGACGGCCGGGGGAAGAGACCCAGTACTTC | CASRRPGEETQYF
TRBJ1-1 | . | TRBV29-1 | . | TGCAGCGCCCGGGACACCCAGAACACTGAAGCTTTCTTT | CSARDTQNTEAFF
TRBJ1-2 | many | TRBV5-1 | . | TGCGCCAGCAGCTTGGTTGTACAAGGTTCGGATGGCTACACCTTC | CASSLVVQGSDGYTF
TRBJ2-5 | . | TRBV7-2 | . | TGTGCCAGCAGCGACCAGACTAGGGAGACCCAGTACTTC | CASSDQTRETQYF
TRBJ2-5 | . | TRBV5-1 | . | TGCGCCAGCAGCGAGGGGCCAGGTCAAGAGACCAAGTACTTC | CASSEGPGQETKYF
TRBJ1-1 | many | TRBV6-1 | . | TGTGCCGTTGGGAAGGGAACGCACACTGAAGCTTTCTTT | CAVGKGTHTEAFF
TRBJ1-5 | . | TRBV19 | . | TGTGCCAGTAGTATAGCCCTAGAAGCGACCCAGCATTTT | CASSIALEATQHF
TRBJ1-2 | many | TRBV6-1 | . | TGTGCCACCCGGCAAACTAACTATGGCTACACCTTC | CATRQTNYGYTF
TRBJ1-1 | many | TRBV12-3/TRBV12-4 | . | TGTGCCAGCAGTTTACAGTCAGGTGTAGCTTTCTTT | CASSLQSGVAFF
TRBJ1-6 | few | TRBV6-1 | . | TGTGCCAGCAGTGAAGTTGTGGTATTCCTCCACTTT | CASSEVVVFLHF
TRBJ1-5 | many | TRBV6-1 | . | TGTGCCAGCAGTGAAACGGTTAGTTTCTATAGCAATCAGCCCCAGCATTTT | CASSETVSFYSNQPQHF